The clone carrying this T cell receptor beta chain was seen only a few times. Original handling: Amplifying reference gene primers gave estimates of nucleated cell counts. The assay was immunoSEQ multiplex PCR, and TCRdb's table has in-frame clones only and misses some. That table furnishes V, J and clone size, whereas the DNA furnished D and trimming. The repertoire holds about 24,000 clones, with approximately 75% as singletons. This sample was taken from a study of blood T cell repertoires in COVID-19. Study details: Spain, Italy and the United States supplied samples that represented acute and convalescent COVID-19. Sources were T cells, B-cell-depleted T cells, or PBMCs; the material itself was cDNA or gDNA.

Seattle-derived patients entered the study during active infection and were followed longitudinally. The ends were cut back, 3 bases at V and 5 bases at J, with 20 bases in the middle. The germline V gene has CDR1 MDHEN and CDR2 SYDVKM. There are 16 residues in the CDR3. V and J are TRBV28 and TRBJ2-7; a weak D match, TRBD1 (6 bases). Sequenced input: peripheral blood. This clonotype was obtained from a man aged 45-65 years with COVID-19, enrolled during active disease. The CDR3 DNA is TGTGCCAGCAGTTTTATATCTGCAACAGGGAAGGACGAGCAGTACTTC. This encodes CASSFISATGKDEQYF.